The T cell receptor beta chain under discussion was sequenced for a study of cytomegalovirus exposure and HLA in healthy donors. This clone was counted a single time. Profiled with immunoSEQ multiplex PCR; TCRdb holds only in-frame clones, not every one. Of some 140,000 clones listed, 70% to 90% are singletons. This CDR3 is 16 amino acids long. The V end lost 3 bases, the J end lost 4 bases, and 13 bases lay between the germline ends. Germline V CDR1 and CDR2: LNHDA, SQIVND (reference sequence). This chain uses TRBV19 with TRBJ1-6, with D tentatively TRBD1 (5 bases). Sequencing used PBMCs. The clonotype comes from a man aged 18 to 29 in good health and CMV-seronegative. The CDR3 region is CASSIGDSLYNSPLHF. CDR3 sequence (DNA): TGTGCCAGTAGTATCGGCGACAGTTTGTATAATTCACCCCTCCACTTT.